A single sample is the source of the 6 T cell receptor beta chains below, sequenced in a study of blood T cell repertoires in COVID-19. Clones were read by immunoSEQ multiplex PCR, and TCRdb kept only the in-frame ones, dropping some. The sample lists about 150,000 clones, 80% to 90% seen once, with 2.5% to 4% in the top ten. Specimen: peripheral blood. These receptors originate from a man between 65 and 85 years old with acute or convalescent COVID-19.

DNA for the CDR3: TGCGCCAGCAGCCTCCCCGTTAGCGGGAGGGCCCCAGATACGCAGTATTTT. Its protein is CASSLPVSGRAPDTQYF. The gene calls are TRBV4-1 and TRBJ2-3, with 11 positions matching TRBD2. From germline, CDR1 is MGHRA and CDR2 YSYEKL. The trim removed 4 bases at V and 4 bases at J, leaving 10 bases unmatched. The CDR3 loop spans 17 amino acids.

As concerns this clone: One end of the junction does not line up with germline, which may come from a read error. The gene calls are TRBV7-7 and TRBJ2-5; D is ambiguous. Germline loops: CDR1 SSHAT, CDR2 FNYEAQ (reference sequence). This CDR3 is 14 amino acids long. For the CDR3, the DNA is TGTGCTAGCAGCTTAGGCCGGGACCAAGAGACCCAGTACTTC. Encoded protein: CASSLGRDQETQYF.

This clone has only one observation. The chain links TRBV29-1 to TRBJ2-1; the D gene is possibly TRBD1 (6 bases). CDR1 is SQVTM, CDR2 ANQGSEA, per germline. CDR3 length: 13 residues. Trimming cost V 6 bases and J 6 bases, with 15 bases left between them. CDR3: CSVGRGNPNEQFF. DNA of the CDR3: TGCAGCGTGGGCAGGGGAAATCCCAATGAGCAGTTCTTC.

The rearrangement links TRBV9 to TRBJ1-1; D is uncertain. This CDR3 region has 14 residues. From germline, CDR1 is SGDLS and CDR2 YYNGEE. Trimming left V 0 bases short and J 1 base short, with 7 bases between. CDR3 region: CASSVDSSNTEAFF. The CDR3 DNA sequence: TGTGCCAGCAGCGTAGACAGCTCGAACACTGAAGCTTTCTTT.

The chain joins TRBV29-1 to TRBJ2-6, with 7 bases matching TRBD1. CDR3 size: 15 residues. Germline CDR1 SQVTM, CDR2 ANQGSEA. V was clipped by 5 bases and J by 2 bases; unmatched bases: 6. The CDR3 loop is CSVLYTGAGANVLTF. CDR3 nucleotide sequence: TGCAGCGTTTTATACACAGGGGCTGGGGCCAACGTCCTGACTTTC.

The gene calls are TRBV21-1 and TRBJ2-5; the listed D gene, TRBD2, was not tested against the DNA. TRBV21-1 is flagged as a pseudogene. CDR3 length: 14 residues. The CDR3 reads CASSTDGNQETQYF. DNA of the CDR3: TGTGCCAGCAGCACAGACGGGAACCAAGAGACCCAGTACTTC.